This is a list of T cell receptor beta chains from one sample in a study of T cell responses to AZD1222 COVID-19 vaccine. TCRdb keeps only in-frame clones here, not all; method: immunoSEQ multiplex PCR. The table shows some 130,000 clones, with roughly 88% occurring only once. This material consisted of peripheral blood, taken on day 0 of AZD1222 vaccination. The receptors originated from an adult in good health. Both conserved end residues are part of each CDR3. Fields, in order: V gene, J gene, D gene, clone size, CDR3 DNA, CDR3 protein. The D gene is left open where the match is weak. Only part of the rows carry a size: once, few, many, or a class if the clone is expanded.

TRBV29-1,TRBJ1-1,-,-,TGCAGCGTAGTGGTGGGGAACACTGAAGCTTTCTTT,CSVVVGNTEAFF
TRBV6-5,TRBJ2-7,TRBD1,-,TGTGCCAGCAGCCAGGGGGCCTACTACGAGCAGTACTTC,CASSQGAYYEQYF
TRBV10-3,TRBJ2-7,-,-,TGTGCCGTCTACGACAATATCGGGTACGAGCAGTACTTC,CAVYDNIGYEQYF
TRBV5-8,TRBJ2-3,TRBD2,-,TGTGCCAGCAGCTTCGACGGGCGACTAGCGACCGATACGCAGTATTTT,CASSFDGRLATDTQYF
TRBV4-1,TRBJ1-6,-,-,TGCGCCAGCAGCCTGTCGGTTTGGGGGGGTAATTCACCCCTCCACTTT,CASSLSVWGGNSPLHF
TRBV23-1,TRBJ2-3,-,-,TGCGCCAGCAGCCCGAGGGGCCGGGATACGCAGTATTTT,CASSPRGRDTQYF
TRBV6-6,TRBJ2-7,-,-,TGTGCCAGCAGCCCTCGACCCGACTACGAGCAGTACTTC,CASSPRPDYEQYF
TRBV3-1/TRBV3-2,TRBJ2-7,-,-,TGTGCCAGCAGCCAAGCGCGGGGCCTGCGCTCCTACGAGCAGTACTTC,CASSQARGLRSYEQYF
TRBV2,TRBJ2-7,TRBD1,-,TGTGCCAGCACCGGACAGGCCTACGAGCAGTACTTC,CASTGQAYEQYF
TRBV24-1,TRBJ2-4,-,-,TGTGCCACCAGTGATAGCGCCAGGGGCGGAGACATTCAGTACTTC,CATSDSARGGDIQYF
TRBV28,TRBJ2-1,-,-,TGTGCCAGCATAGAGGGGGGCGCCTACAATGAGCAGTTCTTC,CASIEGGAYNEQFF
TRBV30,TRBJ2-3,TRBD2,-,TGTGCCTTCAACCCCCCTCTAGCGGGAGGGCCCAGCACAGATACGCAGTATTTT,CAFNPPLAGGPSTDTQYF
TRBV27,TRBJ2-7,-,-,TGTGCCAGCAGTCCATCGGGAGCATACTACGAGCAGTACTTC,CASSPSGAYYEQYF
TRBV27,TRBJ2-1,-,-,TGTGCCAGCAGTTTACGATGGGGGGGCGAGTATGAGCAGTTCTTC,CASSLRWGGEYEQFF
TRBV5-1,TRBJ2-2,-,-,TGCGCCAGCAGCCCCAGATTAATCGAGCGGGTTACCACCGGGGAGCTGTTTTTT,CASSPRLIERVTTGELFF
TRBV6-6,TRBJ2-3,-,-,TGTGCCAGCAGCCTGAGACCCACAGATACGCAGTATTTT,CASSLRPTDTQYF
TRBV7-9,TRBJ2-1,-,-,TGTGCCAGCAGCTTACCCCCCTCTACCTACAATGAGCAGTTCTTC,CASSLPPSTYNEQFF
TRBV6-5,TRBJ1-2,TRBD1,-,TGTGCCAGCAGTTTACAGGGGGCAGGCTATGGCTACACCTTC,CASSLQGAGYGYTF
TRBV7-2,TRBJ1-2,-,-,TGTGCCAGCAGCTTGGGTACCGCTAACTATGGCTACACCTTC,CASSLGTANYGYTF
TRBV4-1,TRBJ2-6,TRBD1,-,TGCGCCAGCAGCCAAGTTGCCACAGGGGCTGCGGGGGCCAACGTCCTGACTTTC,CASSQVATGAAGANVLTF
TRBV6-5,TRBJ2-3,TRBD1,-,TGTGCCAGCAGTTTGAGTACACAGGGGGCTGAGACGCAGTATTTT,CASSLSTQGAETQYF
TRBV5-8,TRBJ2-1,TRBD2,few,TGTGCCAGCAGCTTCCGATCTAGCGGGAGGGACAATGAGCAGTTCTTC,CASSFRSSGRDNEQFF
TRBV6-5,TRBJ1-4,-,-,TGTGCCAGCAGTTACTCCGGGGGTAATGAAAAACTGTTTTTT,CASSYSGGNEKLFF
TRBV3-1/TRBV3-2,TRBJ1-5,-,-,TGTGCCAGCAGCCACTCGACAGCGGGATTTCAGCCCCAGCATTTT,CASSHSTAGFQPQHF
TRBV5-5,TRBJ1-5,TRBD1,-,TGTGCCAGCAGCCCTCAGGGGGGCGATCAGCCCCAGCATTTT,CASSPQGGDQPQHF
TRBV11-2,TRBJ2-1,TRBD2,-,TGTGCCAGCAGCTTAGGATGGACTAGCGGGGGAAGAGACAATGAGCAGTTCTTC,CASSLGWTSGGRDNEQFF
TRBV27,TRBJ1-1,-,-,TGTGCCAGCAGTTTATCGAGGGGCACTGAAGCTTTCTTT,CASSLSRGTEAFF
TRBV6-5,TRBJ2-7,TRBD2,once,TGTGCCAGCAGGTATCGGGGGGGCTACGAGCAGTACTTC,CASRYRGGYEQYF
TRBV3-1/TRBV3-2,TRBJ2-1,-,-,TGTGCCAGCAGCCAAGATAAACTGGGCAGTCTCAATGAGCAGTTCTTC,CASSQDKLGSLNEQFF
TRBV6-5,TRBJ2-7,TRBD1,-,TGTGCCAGCAGTACGGACAGGGCTTACGAGCAGTACTTC,CASSTDRAYEQYF
TRBV27,TRBJ2-1,-,-,TGTGCCAGCAGTTATAGGGGGAATGAGCAGTTCTTC,CASSYRGNEQFF
TRBV9,TRBJ2-1,TRBD2,-,TGTGCCAGCAGCCAAAGCGGGAGCTCCTACAATGAGCAGTTCTTC,CASSQSGSSYNEQFF
TRBV7-9,TRBJ1-4,-,-,TGTGCCAGCAGCCCACCGGGACGGGGGCTGAGGGAAAAACTGTTTTTT,CASSPPGRGLREKLFF
TRBV11-2,TRBJ1-2,-,-,TGTGCCAGCAGCTTAGAGGTTGATCGGGGAGGGACCCTCTTC,CASSLEVDRGGTLF
TRBV14,TRBJ2-7,-,-,TGTGCCAGCAGCCGGGACCTAGCCGTTTCCTACGAGCAGTACTTC,CASSRDLAVSYEQYF
TRBV5-6,TRBJ2-7,-,once,TGTGCCAGCAGCGGGGGATACGGCTACGACGAGCAGTACTTC,CASSGGYGYDEQYF
TRBV24-1,TRBJ1-5,-,-,TGTGCCACCAGTGCCTCGGTCGGGTCAGACGGGCCCCAGCATTTT,CATSASVGSDGPQHF
TRBV5-5,TRBJ2-7,-,once,TGTGCCAGCAGCTACCCGGGTTGGGACCCTACCTACGAGCAGTACTTC,CASSYPGWDPTYEQYF
TRBV10-3,TRBJ1-1,-,-,TGTGCCATCAGCCCCCAGGGTGGGGGCACTGAAGCTTTCTTT,CAISPQGGGTEAFF
TRBV7-9,TRBJ1-3,TRBD1,-,TGTGCCAGCAGCTCGCTCGGGACAGAGTCTGGAAACACCATATATTTT,CASSSLGTESGNTIYF
TRBV28,TRBJ1-2,-,-,TGTGCCAGCGCAGGGGCTGAGGGCTACACCTTC,CASAGAEGYTF
TRBV6-5,TRBJ2-7,-,-,TGTGCCAGCACCCGAGACAGGTCCTACGAGCAGTACTTC,CASTRDRSYEQYF
TRBV6-5,TRBJ1-3,-,-,TGTGCCAGCAGTTACAGTTCGAGCTCTGGAAACACCATATATTTT,CASSYSSSSGNTIYF
TRBV6-5,TRBJ2-7,-,-,TGTGCCGCCTTGGAAGGGTTCCCCTACGAGCAGTACTTC,CAALEGFPYEQYF
TRBV7-2,TRBJ1-3,-,-,TGTGCCAGCAGCTTATTAGGAAACACCATATATTTT,CASSLLGNTIYF